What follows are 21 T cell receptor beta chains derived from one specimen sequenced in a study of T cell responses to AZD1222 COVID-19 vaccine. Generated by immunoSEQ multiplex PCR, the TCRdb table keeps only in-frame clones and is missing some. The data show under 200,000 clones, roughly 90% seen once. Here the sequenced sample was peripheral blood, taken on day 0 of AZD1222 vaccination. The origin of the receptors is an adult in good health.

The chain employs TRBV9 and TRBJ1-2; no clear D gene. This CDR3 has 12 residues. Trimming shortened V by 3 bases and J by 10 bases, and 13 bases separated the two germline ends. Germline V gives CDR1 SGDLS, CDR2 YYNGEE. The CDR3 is CASSGRRGIYTF. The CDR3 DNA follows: TGTGCCAGCAGCGGACGGAGAGGGATCTACACCTTC. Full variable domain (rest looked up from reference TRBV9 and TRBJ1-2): DSGVTQTPKHLITATGQRVTLRCSPRSGDLSVYWYQQSLDQGLQFLIQYYNGEERAKGNILERFSAQQFPDLHSELNLSSLELGDSALYFCASSGRRGIYTFGSGTRLTVV.

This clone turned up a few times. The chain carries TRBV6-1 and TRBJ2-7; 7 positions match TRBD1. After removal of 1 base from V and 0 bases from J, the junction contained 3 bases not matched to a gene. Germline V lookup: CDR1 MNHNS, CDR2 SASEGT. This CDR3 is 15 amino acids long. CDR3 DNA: TGTGCCAGCAGTGAAGTCGGGGACAGCTCCTACGAGCAGTACTTC. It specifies CASSEVGDSSYEQYF.

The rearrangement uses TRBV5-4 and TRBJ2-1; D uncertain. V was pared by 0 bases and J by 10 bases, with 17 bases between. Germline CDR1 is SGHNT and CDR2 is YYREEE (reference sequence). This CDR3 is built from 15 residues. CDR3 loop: CASSLDSGSSGEQFF. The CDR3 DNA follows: TGTGCCAGCAGCTTGGATTCGGGTTCCTCCGGCGAGCAGTTCTTC.

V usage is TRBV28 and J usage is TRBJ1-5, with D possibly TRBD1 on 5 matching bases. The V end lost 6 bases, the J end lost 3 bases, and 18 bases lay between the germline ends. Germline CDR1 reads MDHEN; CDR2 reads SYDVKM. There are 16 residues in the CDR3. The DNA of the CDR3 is TGTGCCAGCAGCTACCCCCCCGTCGGGACCAATCAGCCCCAGCATTTT. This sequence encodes CASSYPPVGTNQPQHF.

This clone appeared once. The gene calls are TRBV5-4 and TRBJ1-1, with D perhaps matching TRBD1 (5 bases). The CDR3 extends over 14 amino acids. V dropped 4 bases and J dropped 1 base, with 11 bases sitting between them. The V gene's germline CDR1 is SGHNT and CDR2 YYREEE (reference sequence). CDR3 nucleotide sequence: TGTGCCAGCAGCCCAACAGGACGGAACACTGAAGCTTTCTTT. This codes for CASSPTGRNTEAFF.

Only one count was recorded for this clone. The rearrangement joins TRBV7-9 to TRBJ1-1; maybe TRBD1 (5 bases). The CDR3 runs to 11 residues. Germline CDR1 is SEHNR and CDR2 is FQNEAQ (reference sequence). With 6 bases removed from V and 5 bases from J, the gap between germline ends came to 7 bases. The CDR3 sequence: CASRGGTEAFF. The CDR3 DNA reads TGTGCCAGCAGGGGGGGAACTGAAGCTTTCTTT. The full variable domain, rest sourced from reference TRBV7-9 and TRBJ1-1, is DTGVSQNPRHKITKRGQNVTFRCDPISEHNRLYWYRQTLGQGPEFLTYFQNEAQLEKSRLLSDRFSAERPKGSFSTLEIQRTEQGDSAMYLCASRGGTEAFFGQGTRLTVV.

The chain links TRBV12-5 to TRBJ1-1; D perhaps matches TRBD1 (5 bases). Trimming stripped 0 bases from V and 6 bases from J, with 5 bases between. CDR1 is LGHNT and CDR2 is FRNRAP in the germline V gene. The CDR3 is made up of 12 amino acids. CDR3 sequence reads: CASGLVGAEAFF. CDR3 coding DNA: TGTGCTAGTGGTTTGGTAGGGGCTGAAGCTTTCTTT.

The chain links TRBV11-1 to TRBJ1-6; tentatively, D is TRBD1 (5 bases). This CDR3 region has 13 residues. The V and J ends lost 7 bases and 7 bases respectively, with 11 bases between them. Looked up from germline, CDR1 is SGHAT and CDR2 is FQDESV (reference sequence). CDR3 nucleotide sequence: TGTGCCAGCACGGCAGGGTACAATTCACCCCTCCACTTT. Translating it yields CASTAGYNSPLHF.

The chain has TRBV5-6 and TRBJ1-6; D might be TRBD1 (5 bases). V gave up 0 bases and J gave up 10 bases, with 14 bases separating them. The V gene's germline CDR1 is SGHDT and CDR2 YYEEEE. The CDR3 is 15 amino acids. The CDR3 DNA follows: TGTGCCAGCAGCTTGGTTATAGGGGATGAATCACCCCTCCACTTT. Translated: CASSLVIGDESPLHF.

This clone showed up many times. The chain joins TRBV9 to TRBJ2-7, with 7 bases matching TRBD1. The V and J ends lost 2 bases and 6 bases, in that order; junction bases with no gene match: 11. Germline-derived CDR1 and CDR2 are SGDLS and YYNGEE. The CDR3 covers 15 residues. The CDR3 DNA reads TGTGCCAGCAGCGTCAGACCATCGACAGGGAGCGAGCAGTACTTC. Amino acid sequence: CASSVRPSTGSEQYF.

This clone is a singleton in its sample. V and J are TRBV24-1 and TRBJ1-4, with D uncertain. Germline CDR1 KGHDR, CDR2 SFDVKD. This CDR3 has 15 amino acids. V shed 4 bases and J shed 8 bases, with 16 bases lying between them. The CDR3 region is CATSDGGEVGEKLFF. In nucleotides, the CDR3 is TGTGCCACCAGTGACGGCGGGGAGGTTGGAGAAAAACTGTTTTTT.

The DNA of the CDR3 is TGTGCCAGCAGTATCTCAGTGAGTGGGGAGCAGTACTTC. Its translation is CASSISVSGEQYF. The J gene is TRBJ2-7, the V gene TRBV28; D is unresolved. CDR3 length: 13 residues. The V and J ends lost 5 bases and 7 bases respectively, with 15 bases between them. From germline, CDR1 is MDHEN and CDR2 SYDVKM.

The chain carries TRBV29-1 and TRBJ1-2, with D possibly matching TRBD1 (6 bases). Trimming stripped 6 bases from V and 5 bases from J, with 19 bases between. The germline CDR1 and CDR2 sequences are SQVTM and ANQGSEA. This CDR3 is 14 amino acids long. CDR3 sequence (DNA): TGCAGCGTCACCTCGGTACAGGGACATTATGGCTACACCTTC. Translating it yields CSVTSVQGHYGYTF.

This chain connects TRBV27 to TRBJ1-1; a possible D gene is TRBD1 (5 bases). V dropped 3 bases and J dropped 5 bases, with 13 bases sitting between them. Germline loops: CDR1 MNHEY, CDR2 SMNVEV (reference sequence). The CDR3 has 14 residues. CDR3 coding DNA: TGTGCCAGCAGTTTGTCTGGGGGAGGAACTGAAGCTTTCTTT. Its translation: CASSLSGGGTEAFF.

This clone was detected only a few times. The CDR3 loop reads CASSFGQGNTGELFF. CDR3 coding DNA: TGCGCCAGCAGCTTCGGACAGGGAAACACCGGGGAGCTGTTTTTT. The rearrangement links TRBV5-1 to TRBJ2-2; 8 positions match TRBD1. The germline V gene has CDR1 SGHRS and CDR2 YFSETQ. The junction had 2 bases not matched to a gene; V was cut back by 2 bases and J by 2 bases. The CDR3 is made up of 15 amino acids.

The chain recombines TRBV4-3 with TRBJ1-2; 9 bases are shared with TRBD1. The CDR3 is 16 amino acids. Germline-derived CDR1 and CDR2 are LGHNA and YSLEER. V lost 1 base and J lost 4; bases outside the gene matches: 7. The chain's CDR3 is CASSQVGGQGVYGYTF. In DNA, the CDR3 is TGCGCCAGCAGCCAAGTCGGGGGACAGGGCGTCTATGGCTACACCTTC.

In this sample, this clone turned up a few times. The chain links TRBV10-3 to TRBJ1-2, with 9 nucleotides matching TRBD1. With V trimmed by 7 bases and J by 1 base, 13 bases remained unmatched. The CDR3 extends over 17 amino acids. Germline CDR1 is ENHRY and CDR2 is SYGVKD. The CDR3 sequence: CAIKPGTGYRSNYGYTF. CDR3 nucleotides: TGTGCCATCAAACCCGGGACAGGGTATCGCAGTAACTATGGCTACACCTTC.

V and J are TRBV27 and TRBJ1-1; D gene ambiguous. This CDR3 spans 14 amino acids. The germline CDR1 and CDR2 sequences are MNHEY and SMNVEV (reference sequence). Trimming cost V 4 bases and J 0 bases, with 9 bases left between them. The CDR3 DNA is TGTGCCAGCAGTTATGGGGTTATGAACACTGAAGCTTTCTTT. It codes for CASSYGVMNTEAFF.

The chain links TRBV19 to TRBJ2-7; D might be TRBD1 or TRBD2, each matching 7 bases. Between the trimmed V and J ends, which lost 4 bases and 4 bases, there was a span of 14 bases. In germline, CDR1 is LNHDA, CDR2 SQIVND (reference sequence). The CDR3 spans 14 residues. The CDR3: CASSTDREGYEQYF. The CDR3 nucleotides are TGTGCCAGTAGTACCGACAGGGAGGGATACGAGCAGTACTTC. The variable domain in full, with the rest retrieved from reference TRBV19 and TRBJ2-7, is DGGITQSPKYLFRKEGQNVTLSCEQNLNHDAMYWYRQDPGQGLRLIYYSQIVNDFQKGDIAEGYSVSREKKESFPLTVTSAQKNPTAFYLCASSTDREGYEQYFGPGTRLTVT.

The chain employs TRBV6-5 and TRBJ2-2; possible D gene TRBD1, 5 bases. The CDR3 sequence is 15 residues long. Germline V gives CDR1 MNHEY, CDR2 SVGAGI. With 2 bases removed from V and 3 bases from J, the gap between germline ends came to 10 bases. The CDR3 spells CASSYLQGHTGELFF. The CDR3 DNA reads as TGTGCCAGCAGTTACCTCCAGGGTCACACCGGGGAGCTGTTTTTT.

CDR3 coding DNA: TGTGCCGCCGCAGGGGAGACTGAAGCTTTCTTT. The encoded protein is CAAAGETEAFF. The chain has TRBV10-3 and TRBJ1-1, with D possibly matching TRBD1 (6 bases). Germline V lookup: CDR1 ENHRY, CDR2 SYGVKD. The CDR3 spans 11 residues. The V end lost 11 bases, the J end lost 5 bases, and 12 bases lay between the germline ends.